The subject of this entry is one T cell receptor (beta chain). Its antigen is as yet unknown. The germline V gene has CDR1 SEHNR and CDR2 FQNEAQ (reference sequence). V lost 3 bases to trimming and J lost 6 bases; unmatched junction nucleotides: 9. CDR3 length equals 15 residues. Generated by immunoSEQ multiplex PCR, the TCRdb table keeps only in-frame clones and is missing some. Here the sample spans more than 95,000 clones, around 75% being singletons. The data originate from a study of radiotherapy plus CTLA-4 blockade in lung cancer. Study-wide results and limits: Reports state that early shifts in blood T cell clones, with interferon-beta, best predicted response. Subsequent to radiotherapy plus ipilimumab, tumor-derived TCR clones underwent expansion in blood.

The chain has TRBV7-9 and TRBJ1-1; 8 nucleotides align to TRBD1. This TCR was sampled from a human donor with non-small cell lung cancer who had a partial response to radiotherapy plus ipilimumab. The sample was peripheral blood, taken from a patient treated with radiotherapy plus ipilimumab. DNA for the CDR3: TGTGCCAGCAGCTTCGGCGACAGGGGTGGCTCTGAAGCTTTCTTT. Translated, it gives CASSFGDRGGSEAFF.